This record looks at one T cell receptor beta chain sequence and its context. The data stem from a study of cytomegalovirus exposure and HLA in healthy donors. The ends lost 8 bases at V and 8 bases at J; junction bases unmatched: 8. The germline gives CDR1 SQVTM, CDR2 ANQGSEA. The length of the CDR3 is 12 residues. PCR amplification relied on 60 Vbeta primers (plus 13 Jbeta primers). The method was immunoSEQ multiplex PCR; TCRdb's version includes in-frame clones alone and lacks a portion of them. This sample has 150,000 to 200,000 clones, with roughly 74% found just once. Input material: PBMCs. The gene calls are TRBV29-1 and TRBJ1-2, with 10 bases identical to TRBD1. The source of this sequence is a woman aged 25 to 39 in good health and CMV-seronegative. In DNA form, the CDR3 reads TGCAGCATACGGACAGGGGGTTTGGGCTACACCTTC. Translating gives CSIRTGGLGYTF.